This TCR beta chain was identified during a study of shared clonotypes between healthy human individuals. Study overall: The study used three CD4 naive, three CD4 memory, two CD8 naive and one CD8 memory plate per donor.

Some 30,000 T cell genomes (roughly 0.2 ug DNA) went into each sorted-subset replicate. In the original workflow: ImmunoSEQ only sent back junction sequences with no quality scores, so filtering was done differently. Sequencing was performed with immunoSEQ multiplex PCR; in TCRdb, only in-frame clones are kept and a portion is missing. V and J calls and clone size are as listed in that table; D and trimming were resolved from the DNA. Counted here are 1.5 million to 2.5 million clones, roughly 94% occurring once; the ten biggest clones make up roughly 1.2%. Study-level findings and limits: It was expected that sequencing depth would affect clonotype sharing among donors.

With respect to this clone: The antigen remains unidentified.

Unmatched junction bases numbered 5, after V lost 3 bases and J lost 1 base. The CDR3 spans 15 residues. The germline V gene has CDR1 LNHDA and CDR2 SQIVND (reference sequence). CD45RO-negative, CCR7-selected cells formed the naive CD8 fraction, which excluded terminally differentiated effector memory CD45RA+ cells. Input material: naive CD8+ T cells sorted from blood. This receptor was obtained from a man younger than 35 in good health. V is TRBV19 and J is TRBJ2-7; 8 bases are shared with TRBD1. DNA for the CDR3: TGTGCCAGTAGTATCGACAGGGGCCCTTCCTACGAGCAGTACTTC. It codes for CASSIDRGPSYEQYF.